The 20 T cell receptor beta chains below all came from one sample that was sequenced in a study of T-cell reconstitution after alpha-beta-depleted transplantation in children. The library targeted TCRbeta and was prepared with unique molecular identifiers. TCRdb passed the PCR reads through MiXCR, listing each CDR3 protein once. Of around 420,000 distinct CDR3 sequences in the sample, around 15% were seen once. Sample: PBMCs, mostly from graft donor cells, taken 360 days after TCRalphabeta/CD19-depleted stem cell transplant. The receptors here all came from a boy under three years old who had a stem cell transplant for Wiskott-Aldrich syndrome, so the T cells may come from the graft donor.

This clonotype was observed once. The chain is built from TRBV5-6 and TRBJ2-7, with a weak D call TRBD2 (6 bases). V shed 4 bases and J shed 7 bases, with 21 bases lying between them. In germline, CDR1 is SGHDT, CDR2 YYEEEE. The CDR3 covers 15 residues. CDR3 coding DNA: TGTGCCAGCAGCCCGCTTAGGACCACGGCGGGGGAGCAGTACTTC. As protein: CASSPLRTTAGEQYF.

Only a few counts were recorded for this clonotype. The chain carries TRBV3-1 and TRBJ2-3, with 7 bases aligning to TRBD2. The CDR3 is 17 residues long. Germline-derived CDR1 and CDR2 are LGHDT and YNNKEL (reference sequence). The trim removed 0 bases at V and 2 bases at J, leaving 8 bases unmatched. CDR3 bases: TGTGCCAGCAGCCAAGAACCCCGGGGGGTCGACACAGATACGCAGTATTTT. Translation: CASSQEPRGVDTDTQYF.

This clonotype has ten or more counts. J is TRBJ2-5 and V is TRBV4-2; D remains ambiguous. Trimming removed 1 base at V and 2 bases at J, with 8 bases between. The CDR3 length is 14 residues. Germline values: CDR1 LGHNA, CDR2 YNFKEQ. As DNA, the CDR3 is TGTGCCAGCAGCCAAGTTGGCCTTCAAGAGACCCAGTACTTC. Amino acid sequence: CASSQVGLQETQYF.

This clonotype was counted a few times. The V call is TRBV27, the J call TRBJ1-2; D is perhaps TRBD1 (6 bases). CDR3 length: 14 amino acids. The ends were cut back, 8 bases at V and 6 bases at J, with 19 bases in the middle. CDR1 and CDR2 (germline): MNHEY, SMNVEV (reference sequence). CDR3 DNA: TGTGCCAGCTTTTCGCCTTACAGGGCCCATGGCTACACCTTC. This codes for CASFSPYRAHGYTF.

The genes are TRBV10-3 and TRBJ1-1; D is uncertain. CDR1 is ENHRY and CDR2 is SYGVKD in the germline V gene. The CDR3 runs to 11 residues. V lost 4 bases to trimming and J lost 7 bases, with 7 bases between them. This CDR3 reads CAISGLDEAFF. The CDR3 region has the DNA TGTGCCATCAGTGGGTTGGATGAAGCTTTCTTT.

This clonotype occurred a few times. The V and J genes are TRBV19 and TRBJ2-6; no definite D call. This CDR3 has 16 residues. V was trimmed by 2 bases and J by 3 bases, leaving 11 bases between them. Germline V gene sequence: CDR1 LNHDA, CDR2 SQIVND (reference sequence). The CDR3 sequence is CASSISWGSGANVLTF. The CDR3 DNA reads as TGTGCCAGTAGTATAAGTTGGGGAAGTGGGGCCAACGTCCTGACTTTC. Supplemented by reference TRBV19 and TRBJ2-6, the full variable domain reads DGGITQSPKYLFRKEGQNVTLSCEQNLNHDAMYWYRQDPGQGLRLIYYSQIVNDFQKGDIAEGYSVSREKKESFPLTVTSAQKNPTAFYLCASSISWGSGANVLTFGAGSRLTVL.

This clonotype was recorded a few times. The chain links TRBV12-3 or TRBV12-4 to TRBJ2-2; unclear D gene. The V and J ends lost 3 bases and 1 base respectively, with 6 bases between them. This CDR3 has 14 amino acids. This CDR3 reads CASSFGQNTGELFF. As DNA, the CDR3 is TGTGCCAGCAGTTTTGGTCAGAACACCGGGGAGCTGTTTTTT.

This clonotype was observed a few times. This chain uses TRBV14 with TRBJ1-2; D is unresolved. The CDR3 loop spans 14 amino acids. Germline V lookup: CDR1 SGHDN, CDR2 FVKESK. The ends were cut back, 1 base at V and 4 bases at J, with 10 bases in the middle. The CDR3 region is CASSQVRRLYGYTF. Here the CDR3 DNA reads TGTGCCAGCAGCCAAGTTCGCAGACTCTATGGCTACACCTTC.

This rearrangement joins TRBV11-1 to TRBJ2-2; TRBD1 agrees at 8 bases. V shed 2 bases, J shed 4 bases, and the junction held 12 bases outside the gene matches. The V gene's germline CDR1 is SGHAT and CDR2 FQDESV (reference sequence). This CDR3 has 18 amino acids. The CDR3 bases are TGTGCCAGCAGCTTACTTCGAGGACAGGGCCCTTCCACCGGGGAGCTGTTTTTT. Translated, it gives CASSLLRGQGPSTGELFF.

The V and J genes are TRBV7-2 and TRBJ2-1; no clear D gene. V lost 5 bases and J 0 bases, leaving 5 bases between the germline ends. CDR3 length: 13 residues. Germline assignment: CDR1 SGHTA and CDR2 FQGNSA. The DNA for the CDR3 is TGTGCCAGCAGCACGGGCTCCTACAATGAGCAGTTCTTC. Protein: CASSTGSYNEQFF. Variable domain in full (rest from reference TRBV7-2 and TRBJ2-1): GAGVSQSPSNKVTEKGKDVELRCDPISGHTALYWYRQSLGQGLEFLIYFQGNSAPDKSGLPSDRFSAERTGGSVSTLTIQRTQQEDSAVYLCASSTGSYNEQFFGPGTRLTVL.

V is TRBV12-3 or TRBV12-4 and J is TRBJ1-2; D might be TRBD1 (5 bases). The CDR3 is made up of 14 amino acids. V was shortened by 2 bases and J by 0 bases, with 7 bases between the two germline ends. The CDR3 coding sequence is TGTGCCAGCAGTTTAACGGGGCCTAACTATGGCTACACCTTC. This translates into CASSLTGPNYGYTF.

A few counts support this clonotype. The chain has TRBV5-5 and TRBJ1-2; D is unresolved. This CDR3 has 12 amino acids. Trimming took off 2 bases at V and 3 bases at J, with 5 bases between the two ends. Germline loops: CDR1 SGHKS, CDR2 YYEKEE (reference sequence). In DNA form, the CDR3 reads TGTGCCAGCAGCTTCCTACACTATGGCTACACCTTC. Protein: CASSFLHYGYTF. Full variable domain (outside the CDR3, taken from reference TRBV5-5 and TRBJ1-2): DAGVTQSPTHLIKTRGQQVTLRCSPISGHKSVSWYQQVLGQGPQFIFQYYEKEERGRGNFPDRFSARQFPNYSSELNVNALLLGDSALYLCASSFLHYGYTFGSGTRLTVV.

V is TRBV19 and J is TRBJ2-1; 7 bases map to TRBD1. Trimming cost V 7 bases and J 8 bases; bases outside gene matches: 14. From germline, CDR1 is LNHDA and CDR2 SQIVND (reference sequence). The CDR3 has 15 amino acids. CDR3 protein: CASKKGAVEIYEQFF. As DNA, the CDR3 is TGTGCCAGTAAGAAGGGGGCGGTTGAAATTTATGAGCAGTTCTTC.

This chain uses TRBV9 with TRBJ2-7, with D perhaps TRBD1 (5 bases). The CDR3 sequence is 15 residues long. Germline values: CDR1 SGDLS, CDR2 YYNGEE. V was pared by 0 bases and J by 0 bases, with 10 bases between. CDR3 sequence: CASSVGGSFSYEQYF. CDR3 sequence (DNA): TGTGCCAGCAGCGTAGGGGGCAGCTTCTCCTACGAGCAGTACTTC.

The V gene is TRBV12-3 or TRBV12-4, the J gene TRBJ2-1; D gene uncertain. The CDR3 runs to 13 residues. Trimming removed 10 bases at V and 4 bases at J, with 14 bases between. The CDR3 sequence: CAIQLGRYNEQFF. In DNA, the CDR3 is TGTGCCATACAACTGGGCAGATACAATGAGCAGTTCTTC.

This clonotype was seen more than once but under ten times. This chain uses TRBV5-1 with TRBJ2-1; D uncertain. The CDR3 extends over 14 amino acids. Trimming took off 0 bases at V and 6 bases at J, with 10 bases between the two ends. From germline, CDR1 is SGHRS and CDR2 YFSETQ. CDR3: CASSLVRAANEQFF. The CDR3 DNA follows: TGCGCCAGCAGCTTGGTTAGGGCTGCCAATGAGCAGTTCTTC.

Remarks on this clonotype: Relative to the germline gene, one junction end is altered; a read error may explain this. The chain links TRBV29-1 to TRBJ2-5, with D possibly being TRBD2 (5 bases). The CDR3 length is 12 residues. The germline gives CDR1 SQVTM, CDR2 ANQGSEA. CDR3: CSVVPAPELVSF. The CDR3 region has the DNA TGCAGCGTTGTGCCCGCCCCAGAACTAGTCTCCTTC. The full variable domain, with the rest looked up from reference TRBV29-1 and TRBJ2-5, is SAVISQKPSRDICQRGTSLTIQCQVDSQVTMMFWYRQQPGQSLTLIATANQGSEATYESGFVIDKFPISRPNLTFSTLTVSNMSPEDSSIYLCSVVPAPELVSFGPGTRLLVL.

The gene calls are TRBV7-8 and TRBJ2-2; TRBD2 agrees at 10 bases. This CDR3 region has 16 residues. Unmatched junction bases numbered 5, after V lost 2 bases and J lost 5 bases. Germline CDR1 SGHVS, CDR2 FQNEAQ. The CDR3 DNA is TGTGCCAGCAGCTTAAAGGCTAGCGGGAGAACCGGGGAGCTGTTTTTT. Protein product: CASSLKASGRTGELFF.

V is TRBV28 and J is TRBJ1-6, with TRBD1 matching over 9 bases. Germline loops: CDR1 MDHEN, CDR2 SYDVKM. V shed 3 bases and J 9 bases; nucleotides not matched to a gene: 9. CDR3 length: 16 amino acids. DNA of the CDR3: TGTGCCAGCAGTTTGTTACCGGGACAGGGAGTTTCACCCCTCCACTTT. Translating gives CASSLLPGQGVSPLHF.

The CDR3 region is CSVPVGAGNTIYF. The CDR3 region has the DNA TGCAGCGTCCCCGTTGGCGCTGGAAACACCATATATTTT. The chain recombines TRBV29-1 with TRBJ1-3; D uncertain. In germline, CDR1 is SQVTM, CDR2 ANQGSEA. The length of the CDR3 is 13 residues. V was shortened by 6 bases and J by 2 bases, with 11 bases between the two germline ends.